This T cell receptor beta chain came from a study of T-cell reconstitution after alpha-beta-depleted transplantation in children. Study-wide findings and caveats: The study traced high day-60 TCRbeta diversity in some patients to surviving recipient T cells and thymic progenitors. Fresh T-cell production supplied most of the T-cell counts and diversity seen one year after transplant. Approximately two months post-transplant, alpha-beta T cells reportedly originated from several hundred expanded graft clones.

Per germline, CDR1 SQVTM and CDR2 ANQGSEA. The V gene end was trimmed by 7 bases and the J gene end by 1 base; junction bases not matched to a gene: 6. CDR3 length: 14 amino acids. Unique molecular identifiers were used in preparing the TCRbeta library. In TCRdb, the PCR reads were re-called with MiXCR into one record per CDR3 protein. Of 580,000 or so distinct CDR3 sequences listed, 23% are singletons. This clonotype was counted a few times. The antigen is unknown. The genes are TRBV29-1 and TRBJ1-5; 8 bases match TRBD1. The source material was PBMCs, mostly from graft donor cells, sampled 360 days after TCRalphabeta/CD19-depleted stem cell transplant. The receptor's source is a boy in the first two years of life who had a stem cell transplant for acute myeloid leukemia, so the T cells may come from the graft donor. As DNA, the CDR3 is TGCAGCGCCTCGGACAGGGCGAGCAATCAGCCCCAGCATTTT. Protein: CSASDRASNQPQHF.